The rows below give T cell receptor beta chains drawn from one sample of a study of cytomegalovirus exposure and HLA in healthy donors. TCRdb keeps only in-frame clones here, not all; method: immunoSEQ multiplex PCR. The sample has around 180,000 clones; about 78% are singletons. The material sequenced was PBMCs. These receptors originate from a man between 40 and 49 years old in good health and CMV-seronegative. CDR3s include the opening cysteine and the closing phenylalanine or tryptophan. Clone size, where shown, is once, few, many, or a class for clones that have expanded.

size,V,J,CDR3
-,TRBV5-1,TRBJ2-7,CASSPPGLAGATYEQYF
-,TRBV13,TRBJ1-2,CASSHSGQDYGYTF
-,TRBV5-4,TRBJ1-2,CASSLVQGAGYTF
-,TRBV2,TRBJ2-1,CASSRDNSLGSYNEQFF
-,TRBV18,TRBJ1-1,CASSRGKGVFTEAFF
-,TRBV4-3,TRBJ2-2,CASSQDGSYTGELFF
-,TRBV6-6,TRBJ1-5,CASSYSTGNQPQHF
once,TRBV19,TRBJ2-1,CASSPLISGTGGNEQFF
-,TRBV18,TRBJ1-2,CASSPSDRGNDYGYTF
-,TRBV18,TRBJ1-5,CASSPGGAGQPQHF
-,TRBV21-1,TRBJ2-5,CASGKSGRETQYF
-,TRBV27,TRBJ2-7,CASSTETGNSYEQYF
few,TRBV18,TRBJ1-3,CASSRQDSGNTIYF
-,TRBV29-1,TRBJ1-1,CSVLTGRATEAFF
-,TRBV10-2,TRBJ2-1,CASSTSGSYNEQFF
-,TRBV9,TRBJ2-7,CASSVAGTGGPYEQYF
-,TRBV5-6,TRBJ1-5,CASSLGDREGTPQHF
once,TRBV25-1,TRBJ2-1,CASSEVTGTGGRNEQFF
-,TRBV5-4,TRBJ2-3,CASSWGGGGTDTQYF
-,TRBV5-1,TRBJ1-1,CASSLGTGVNTEAFF
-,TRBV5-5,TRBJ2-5,CASSLAASGVEETQYF
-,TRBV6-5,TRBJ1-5,CASSLTGGPQGPQHF
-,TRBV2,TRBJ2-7,CASTFGQGASYEQYF
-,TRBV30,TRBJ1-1,CAWSKGQGPYTEAFF
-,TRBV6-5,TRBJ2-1,CATSGPAGGGEQFF
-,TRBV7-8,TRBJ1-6,CASSGDRDSPLHF
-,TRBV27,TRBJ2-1,CASSLAVNYNEQFF
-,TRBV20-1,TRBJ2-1,CSAVQGNEQFF
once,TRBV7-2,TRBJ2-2,CASSKGVAGGPRTGELFF
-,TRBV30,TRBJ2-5,CAWAPGQGLETQYF
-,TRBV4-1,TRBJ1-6,CASRLSQGANRSPLHF
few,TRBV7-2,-,CASSLTQGTYEQYF
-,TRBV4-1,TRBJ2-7,CASSQQVGAGASREQYF
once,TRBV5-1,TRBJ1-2,CASSLLQGTPYTF
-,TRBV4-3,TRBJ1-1,CASSSQQGVAEAFF
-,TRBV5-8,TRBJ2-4,CASRLGTIDQVQYF
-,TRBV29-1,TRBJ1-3,CSGQVGVGNTIYF
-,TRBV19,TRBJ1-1,CASKPGTEMNTEAFF
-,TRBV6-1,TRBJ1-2,CASNDKTGFYGYTF
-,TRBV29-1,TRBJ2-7,CSGGALAGGTYEQYF
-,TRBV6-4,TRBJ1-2,CASSLRDGGGYGYTF
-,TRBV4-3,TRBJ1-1,CASSQQISGDGEASF
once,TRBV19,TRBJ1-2,CASSSTGTGRVGYTF
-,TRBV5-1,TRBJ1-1,CASGGGWNTEAFF
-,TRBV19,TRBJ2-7,CASRLTGLSYEQYF
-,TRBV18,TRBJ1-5,CASSATGNQPQHF
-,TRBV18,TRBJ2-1,CASSPPRGAGDNEQFF
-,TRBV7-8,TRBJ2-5,CASSLVSSGGEGIRAQYF
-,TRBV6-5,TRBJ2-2,CASQAVGGAPGELFF
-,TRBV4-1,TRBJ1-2,CASSQPLRDSYGYTF
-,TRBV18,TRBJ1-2,CASSEVARDGYTF
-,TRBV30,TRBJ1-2,CAWSEQENYGYTF
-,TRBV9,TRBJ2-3,CASGAGGQDTDTQYF
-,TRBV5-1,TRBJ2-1,CASSLPPGQFF
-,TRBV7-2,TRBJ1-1,CASSLEAGGFNTEAFF